The 2 T cell receptor beta chains presented below share a single source sample, sequenced in a study of blood T cell repertoires in COVID-19. Assay used: immunoSEQ multiplex PCR; TCRdb lists only in-frame clones, some missing. The table has over 100,000 clones, 70% to 90% seen once. The sample comprised peripheral blood. The source is a woman in her sixties or seventies with acute or convalescent COVID-19.

The chain has TRBV7-9 and TRBJ1-1; D is uncertain. Trimming took off 0 bases at V and 0 bases at J, with 5 bases between the two ends. CDR3 length: 14 residues. Per the germline V gene, CDR1 is SEHNR and CDR2 is FQNEAQ (reference sequence). The CDR3 DNA reads as TGTGCCAGCAGCTTAGCAGCTATGAACACTGAAGCTTTCTTT. It is translated as CASSLAAMNTEAFF.

J is TRBJ1-1 and V is TRBV28; D gene ambiguous. CDR3 length equals 14 residues. V was clipped by 4 bases and J by 4 bases, with 13 bases between them. Germline V gene lookup returns CDR1 MDHEN and CDR2 SYDVKM. In nucleotides, the CDR3 is TGTGCCAGCAGTTCCCCCAATGCAGTCACTGAAGCTTTCTTT. This gives the protein CASSSPNAVTEAFF.